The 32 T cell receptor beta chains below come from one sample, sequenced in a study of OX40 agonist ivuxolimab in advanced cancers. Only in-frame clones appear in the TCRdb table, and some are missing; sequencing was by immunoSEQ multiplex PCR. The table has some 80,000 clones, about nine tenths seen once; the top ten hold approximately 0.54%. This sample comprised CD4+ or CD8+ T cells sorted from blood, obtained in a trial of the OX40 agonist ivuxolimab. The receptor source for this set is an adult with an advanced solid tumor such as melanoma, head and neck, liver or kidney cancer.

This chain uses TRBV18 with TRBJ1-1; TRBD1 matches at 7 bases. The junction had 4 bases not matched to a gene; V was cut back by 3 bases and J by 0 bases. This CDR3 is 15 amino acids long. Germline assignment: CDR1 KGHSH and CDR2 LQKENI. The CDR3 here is CASSPPTGVNTEAFF. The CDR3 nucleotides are TGTGCCAGCTCACCCCCCACAGGGGTGAACACTGAAGCTTTCTTT. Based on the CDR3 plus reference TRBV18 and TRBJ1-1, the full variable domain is NAGVMQNPRHLVRRRGQEARLRCSPMKGHSHVYWYRQLPEEGLKFMVYLQKENIIDESGMPKERFSAEFPKEGPSILRIQQVVRGDSAAYFCASSPPTGVNTEAFFGQGTRLTVV.

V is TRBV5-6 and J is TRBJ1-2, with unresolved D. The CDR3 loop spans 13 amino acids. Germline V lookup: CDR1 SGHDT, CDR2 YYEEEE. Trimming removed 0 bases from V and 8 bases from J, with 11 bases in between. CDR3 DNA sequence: TGTGCCAGCAGCTTGGCGGGTCTCGGCGGCTACACCTTC. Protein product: CASSLAGLGGYTF.

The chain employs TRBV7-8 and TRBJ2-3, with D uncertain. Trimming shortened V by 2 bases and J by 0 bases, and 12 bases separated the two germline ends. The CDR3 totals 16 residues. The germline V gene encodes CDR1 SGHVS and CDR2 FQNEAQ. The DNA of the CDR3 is TGTGCCAGCAGCTTACCGCGCCGATTCAGCACAGATACGCAGTATTTT. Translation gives CASSLPRRFSTDTQYF. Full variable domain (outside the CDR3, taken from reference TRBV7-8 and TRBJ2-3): GAGVSQSPRYKVAKRGQDVALRCDPISGHVSLFWYQQALGQGPEFLTYFQNEAQLDKSGLPSDRFFAERPEGSVSTLKIQRTQQEDSAVYLCASSLPRRFSTDTQYFGPGTRLTVL.

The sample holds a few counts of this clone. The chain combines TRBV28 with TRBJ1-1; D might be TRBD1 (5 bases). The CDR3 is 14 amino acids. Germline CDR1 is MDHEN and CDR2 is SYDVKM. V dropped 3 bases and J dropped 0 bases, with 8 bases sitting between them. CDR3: CASSLRGVNTEAFF. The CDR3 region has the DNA TGTGCCAGCAGTTTGCGGGGGGTGAACACTGAAGCTTTCTTT.

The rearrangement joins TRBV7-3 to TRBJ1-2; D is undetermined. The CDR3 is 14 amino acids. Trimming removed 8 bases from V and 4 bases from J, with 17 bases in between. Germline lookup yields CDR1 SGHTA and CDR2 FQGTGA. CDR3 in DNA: TGTGCCAGCCCGAGGATCAAAGTGGGCTATGGCTACACCTTC. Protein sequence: CASPRIKVGYGYTF. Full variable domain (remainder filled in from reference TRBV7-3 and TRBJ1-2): GAGVSQTPSNKVTEKGKYVELRCDPISGHTALYWYRQSLGQGPEFLIYFQGTGAADDSGLPNDRFFAVRPEGSVSTLKIQRTERGDSAVYLCASPRIKVGYGYTFGSGTRLTVV.

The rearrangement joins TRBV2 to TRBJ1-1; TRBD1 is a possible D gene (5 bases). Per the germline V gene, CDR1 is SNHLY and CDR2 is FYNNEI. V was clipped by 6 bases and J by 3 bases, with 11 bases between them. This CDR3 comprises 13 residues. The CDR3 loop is CASRDTGYTEAFF. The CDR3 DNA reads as TGTGCCAGCAGAGATACAGGATACACTGAAGCTTTCTTT.

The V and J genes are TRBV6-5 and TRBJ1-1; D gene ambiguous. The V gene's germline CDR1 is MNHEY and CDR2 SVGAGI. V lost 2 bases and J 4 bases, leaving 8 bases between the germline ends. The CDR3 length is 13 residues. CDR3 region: CASSYDGSTEAFF. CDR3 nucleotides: TGTGCCAGCAGTTACGATGGGAGCACTGAAGCTTTCTTT.

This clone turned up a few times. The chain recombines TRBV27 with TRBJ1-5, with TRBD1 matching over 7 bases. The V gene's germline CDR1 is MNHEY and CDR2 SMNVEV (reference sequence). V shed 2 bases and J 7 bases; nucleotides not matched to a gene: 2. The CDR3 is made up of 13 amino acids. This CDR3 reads CASSLTGEQPQHF. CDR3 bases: TGTGCCAGCAGTTTAACAGGGGAACAGCCCCAGCATTTT.

CDR3 sequence reads: CASSRHSYEQYF. CDR3 DNA: TGTGCCAGCAGTCGGCACTCCTACGAGCAGTACTTC. The V call is TRBV6-5, the J call TRBJ2-7, with unresolved D. This CDR3 contains 12 residues. Trimming took off 5 bases at V and 0 bases at J, with 5 bases between the two ends. The germline V gene encodes CDR1 MNHEY and CDR2 SVGAGI.

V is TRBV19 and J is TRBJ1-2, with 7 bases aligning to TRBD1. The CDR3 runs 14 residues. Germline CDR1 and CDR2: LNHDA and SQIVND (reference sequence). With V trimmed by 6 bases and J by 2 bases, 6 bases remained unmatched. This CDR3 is CASSTRGGNYGYTF. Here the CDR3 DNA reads TGTGCCAGTAGCACCAGGGGGGGCAACTATGGCTACACCTTC.

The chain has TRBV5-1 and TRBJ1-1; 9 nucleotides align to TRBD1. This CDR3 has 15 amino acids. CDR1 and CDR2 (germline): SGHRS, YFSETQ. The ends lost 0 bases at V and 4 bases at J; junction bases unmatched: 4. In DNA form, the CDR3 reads TGCGCCAGCAGCTTGGCGGGACAGGGAATCACTGAAGCTTTCTTT. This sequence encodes CASSLAGQGITEAFF.

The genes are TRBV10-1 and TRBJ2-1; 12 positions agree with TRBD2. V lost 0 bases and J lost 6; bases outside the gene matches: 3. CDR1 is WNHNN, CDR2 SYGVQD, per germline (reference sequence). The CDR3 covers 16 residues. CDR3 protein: CASSESSSGGANEQFF. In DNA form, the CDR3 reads TGCGCCAGCAGTGAGTCCTCTAGCGGGGGGGCCAATGAGCAGTTCTTC.

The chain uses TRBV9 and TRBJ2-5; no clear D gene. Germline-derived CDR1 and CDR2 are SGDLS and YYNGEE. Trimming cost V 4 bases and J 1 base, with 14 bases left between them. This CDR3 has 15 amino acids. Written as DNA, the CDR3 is TGTGCCAGCAGCATCCAGCCCGATCCCCAAGAGACCCAGTACTTC. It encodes CASSIQPDPQETQYF.

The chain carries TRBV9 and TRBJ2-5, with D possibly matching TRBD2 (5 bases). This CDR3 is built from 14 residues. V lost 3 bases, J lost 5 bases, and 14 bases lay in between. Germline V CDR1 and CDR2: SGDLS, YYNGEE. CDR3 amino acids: CASSGAAGDETQYF. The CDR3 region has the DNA TGTGCCAGCAGCGGAGCCGCGGGCGACGAGACCCAGTACTTC.

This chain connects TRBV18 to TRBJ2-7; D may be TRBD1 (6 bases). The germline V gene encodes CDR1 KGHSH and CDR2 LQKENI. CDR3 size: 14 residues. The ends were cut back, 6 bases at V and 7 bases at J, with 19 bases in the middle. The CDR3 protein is CASSAPQGRGEQYF. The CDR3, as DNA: TGTGCCAGCTCGGCCCCCCAGGGTAGGGGGGAGCAGTACTTC. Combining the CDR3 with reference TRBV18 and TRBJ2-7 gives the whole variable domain NAGVMQNPRHLVRRRGQEARLRCSPMKGHSHVYWYRQLPEEGLKFMVYLQKENIIDESGMPKERFSAEFPKEGPSILRIQQVVRGDSAAYFCASSAPQGRGEQYFGPGTRLTVT.

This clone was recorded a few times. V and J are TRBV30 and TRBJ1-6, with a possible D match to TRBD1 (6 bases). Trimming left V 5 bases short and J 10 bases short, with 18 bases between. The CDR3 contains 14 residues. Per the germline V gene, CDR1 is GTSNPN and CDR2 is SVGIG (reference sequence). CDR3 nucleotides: TGTGCCTGGCTTTATCGGACAGCTGCCTCACCCCTCCACTTT. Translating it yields CAWLYRTAASPLHF.

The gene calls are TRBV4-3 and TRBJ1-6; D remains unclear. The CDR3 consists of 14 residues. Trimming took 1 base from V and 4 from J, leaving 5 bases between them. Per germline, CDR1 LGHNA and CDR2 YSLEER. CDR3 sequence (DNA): TGCGCCAGCAGCCAAGCACAGTATAATTCACCCCTCCACTTT. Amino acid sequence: CASSQAQYNSPLHF.

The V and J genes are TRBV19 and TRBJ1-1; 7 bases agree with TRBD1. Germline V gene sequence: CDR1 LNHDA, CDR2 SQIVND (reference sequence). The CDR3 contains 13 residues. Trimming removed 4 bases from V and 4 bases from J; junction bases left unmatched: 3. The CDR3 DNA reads TGTGCCAGTAGTACCAACAGGGGCACTGAAGCTTTCTTT. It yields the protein CASSTNRGTEAFF. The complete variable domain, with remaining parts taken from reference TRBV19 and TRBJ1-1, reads DGGITQSPKYLFRKEGQNVTLSCEQNLNHDAMYWYRQDPGQGLRLIYYSQIVNDFQKGDIAEGYSVSREKKESFPLTVTSAQKNPTAFYLCASSTNRGTEAFFGQGTRLTVV.

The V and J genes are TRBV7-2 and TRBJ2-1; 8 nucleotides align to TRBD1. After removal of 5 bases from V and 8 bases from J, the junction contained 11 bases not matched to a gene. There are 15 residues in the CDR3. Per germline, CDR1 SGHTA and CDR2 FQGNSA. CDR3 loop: CASSLGQGIGDEQFF. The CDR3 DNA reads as TGTGCCAGCAGCCTTGGACAGGGAATAGGTGATGAGCAGTTCTTC. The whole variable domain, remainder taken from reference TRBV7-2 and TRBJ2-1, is GAGVSQSPSNKVTEKGKDVELRCDPISGHTALYWYRQSLGQGLEFLIYFQGNSAPDKSGLPSDRFSAERTGGSVSTLTIQRTQQEDSAVYLCASSLGQGIGDEQFFGPGTRLTVL.

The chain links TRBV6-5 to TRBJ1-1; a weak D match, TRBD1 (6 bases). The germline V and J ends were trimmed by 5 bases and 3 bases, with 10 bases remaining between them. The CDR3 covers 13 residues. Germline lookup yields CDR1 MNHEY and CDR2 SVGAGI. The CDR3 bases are TGTGCCAGCAGTCCGGGACATCACACTGAAGCTTTCTTT. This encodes CASSPGHHTEAFF.

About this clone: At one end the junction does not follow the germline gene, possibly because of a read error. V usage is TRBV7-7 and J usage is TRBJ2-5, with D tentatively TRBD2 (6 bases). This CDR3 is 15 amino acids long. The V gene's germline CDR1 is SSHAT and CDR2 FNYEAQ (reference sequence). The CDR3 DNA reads TGTGCTAGCAGCTTCGGACTACCGTACCAAGAGACCCAGTACTTC. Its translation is CASSFGLPYQETQYF.

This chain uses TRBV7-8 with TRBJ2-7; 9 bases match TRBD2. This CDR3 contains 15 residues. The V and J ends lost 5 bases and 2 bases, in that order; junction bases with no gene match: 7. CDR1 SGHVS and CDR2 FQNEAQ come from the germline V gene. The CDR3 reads CASSILAGDPYEQYF. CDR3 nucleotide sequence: TGTGCCAGCAGCATCTTAGCGGGGGATCCCTACGAGCAGTACTTC.

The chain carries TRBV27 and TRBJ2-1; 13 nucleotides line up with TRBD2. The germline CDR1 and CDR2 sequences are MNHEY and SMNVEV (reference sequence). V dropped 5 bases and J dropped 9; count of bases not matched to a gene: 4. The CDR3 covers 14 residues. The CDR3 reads CASSPGLAGLEQFF. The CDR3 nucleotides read TGTGCCAGCAGTCCGGGACTAGCGGGACTTGAGCAGTTCTTC.

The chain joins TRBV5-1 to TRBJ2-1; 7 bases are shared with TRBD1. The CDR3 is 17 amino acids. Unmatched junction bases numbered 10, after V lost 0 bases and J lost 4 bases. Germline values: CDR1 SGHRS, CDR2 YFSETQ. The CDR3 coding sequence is TGCGCCAGCAGCTTGGGCCCCGTCGACAGGGATTACAATGAGCAGTTCTTC. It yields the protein CASSLGPVDRDYNEQFF.

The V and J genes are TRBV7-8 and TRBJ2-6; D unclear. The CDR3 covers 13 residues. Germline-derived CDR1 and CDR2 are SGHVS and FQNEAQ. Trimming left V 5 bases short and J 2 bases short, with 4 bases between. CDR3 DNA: TGTGCCAGCAGCCCCGCTGGGGCCAACGTCCTGACTTTC. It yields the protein CASSPAGANVLTF. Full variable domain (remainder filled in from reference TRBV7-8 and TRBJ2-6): GAGVSQSPRYKVAKRGQDVALRCDPISGHVSLFWYQQALGQGPEFLTYFQNEAQLDKSGLPSDRFFAERPEGSVSTLKIQRTQQEDSAVYLCASSPAGANVLTFGAGSRLTVL.

The CDR3 here is CATSRDSGNTYEQYF. CDR3 nucleotides: TGTGCCACCAGCAGAGATTCCGGGAACACCTACGAGCAGTACTTC. The chain links TRBV15 to TRBJ2-7, with TRBD2 as a possible D gene (5 bases). The CDR3 spans 15 residues. V dropped 0 bases and J dropped 2 bases, with 11 bases sitting between them. In germline, CDR1 is LNHNV, CDR2 YYDKDF (reference sequence).

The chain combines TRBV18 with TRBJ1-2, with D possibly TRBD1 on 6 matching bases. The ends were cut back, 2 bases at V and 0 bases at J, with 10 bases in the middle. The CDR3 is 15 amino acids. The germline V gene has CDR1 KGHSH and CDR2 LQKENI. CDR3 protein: CASSPRDNSNYGYTF. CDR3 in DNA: TGTGCCAGCTCACCAAGGGACAACTCTAACTATGGCTACACCTTC.

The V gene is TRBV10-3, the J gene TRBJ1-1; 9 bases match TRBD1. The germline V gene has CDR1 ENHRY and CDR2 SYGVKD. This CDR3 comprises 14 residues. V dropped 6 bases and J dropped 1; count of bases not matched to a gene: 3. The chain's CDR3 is CAIRPGQGNTEAFF. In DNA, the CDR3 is TGTGCCATCAGGCCGGGACAGGGGAACACTGAAGCTTTCTTT.

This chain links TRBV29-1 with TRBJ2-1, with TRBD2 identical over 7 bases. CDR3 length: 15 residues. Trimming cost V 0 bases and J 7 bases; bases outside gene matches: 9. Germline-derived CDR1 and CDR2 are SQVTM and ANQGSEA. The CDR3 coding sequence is TGCAGCGTTGAAGATCCCGCGGGGGAAGGGAATGAGCAGTTCTTC. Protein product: CSVEDPAGEGNEQFF.

The CDR3: CASSLARRGTEAFF. The CDR3 DNA reads TGTGCCAGCAGCTTGGCTCGAAGAGGGACTGAAGCTTTCTTT. The V gene is TRBV11-2, the J gene TRBJ1-1; unclear D gene. The CDR3 extends over 14 amino acids. CDR1 and CDR2 from the germline V gene are SGHAT and FQNNGV. V lost 3 bases and J 5 bases, leaving 13 bases between the germline ends.

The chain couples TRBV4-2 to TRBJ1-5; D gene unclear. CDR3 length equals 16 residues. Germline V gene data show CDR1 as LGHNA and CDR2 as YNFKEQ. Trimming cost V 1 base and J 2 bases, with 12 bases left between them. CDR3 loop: CASSQGGGRGNQPQHF. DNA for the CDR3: TGTGCCAGCAGCCAAGGAGGAGGACGGGGCAATCAGCCCCAGCATTTT.

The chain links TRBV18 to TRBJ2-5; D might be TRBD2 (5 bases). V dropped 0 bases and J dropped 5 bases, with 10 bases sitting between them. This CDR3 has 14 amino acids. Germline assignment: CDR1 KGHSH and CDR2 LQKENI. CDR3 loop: CASSPPEAPETQYF. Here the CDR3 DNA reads TGTGCCAGCTCACCACCGGAGGCCCCGGAGACCCAGTACTTC.